The sequence of this T cell receptor (beta chain) was determined in a study of cytomegalovirus exposure and HLA in healthy donors. The overall study: Early on, a data release was issued that held roughly 86 million unique TCRs from HLA-typed donors. Study-level points and caveats: The classifier reportedly diagnosed cytomegalovirus status with high specificity and sensitivity. TRBV6-2, TRBV6-3 and other indistinguishable V segments were excluded. Several of the most significant clusters appeared, in a later analysis, to be linked to common viral pathogens.

This clone turned up a few times. What it binds is unknown. V shed 3 bases and J shed 5 bases, with 7 bases lying between them. CDR1 and CDR2 from the germline V gene are SGHVS and FQNEAQ. The CDR3 runs to 12 residues. PCR used 60 Vbeta primers and 13 Jbeta primers. This table comes from immunoSEQ multiplex PCR, and its TCRdb copy is limited to in-frame clones, with some not included. Of about 200,000 clones detected, around 87% appear once; the ten largest clones hold over 1%. The gene calls are TRBV7-8 and TRBJ1-1; TRBD1 is a possible D gene (6 bases). The sequence was obtained from a man aged 25 to 40 in good health and CMV-seronegative. Sequencing was done on a sample of PBMCs. The CDR3: CASSLTGTEAFF. In nucleotides, the CDR3 is TGTGCCAGCAGCTTGACAGGAACTGAAGCTTTCTTT.